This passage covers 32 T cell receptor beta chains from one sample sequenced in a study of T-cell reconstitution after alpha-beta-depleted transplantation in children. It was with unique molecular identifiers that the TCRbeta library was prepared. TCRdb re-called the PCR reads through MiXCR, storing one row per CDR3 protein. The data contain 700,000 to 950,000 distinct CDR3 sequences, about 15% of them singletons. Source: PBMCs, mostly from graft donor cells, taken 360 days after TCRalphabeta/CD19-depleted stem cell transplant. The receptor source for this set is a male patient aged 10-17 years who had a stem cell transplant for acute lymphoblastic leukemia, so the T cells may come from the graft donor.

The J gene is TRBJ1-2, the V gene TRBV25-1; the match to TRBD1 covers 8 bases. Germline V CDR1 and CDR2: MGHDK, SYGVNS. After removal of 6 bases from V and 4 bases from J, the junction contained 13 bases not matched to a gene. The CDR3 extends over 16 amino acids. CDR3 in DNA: TGTGCCAGCAGGTCCGACGGGACAGGAAATTTCTATGGCTACACCTTC. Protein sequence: CASRSDGTGNFYGYTF.

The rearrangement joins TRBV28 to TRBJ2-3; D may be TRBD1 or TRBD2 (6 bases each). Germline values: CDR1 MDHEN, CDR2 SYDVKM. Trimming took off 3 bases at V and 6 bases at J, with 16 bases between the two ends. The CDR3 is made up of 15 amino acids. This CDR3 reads CASSFGGGNGDTQYF. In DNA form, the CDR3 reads TGTGCCAGCAGTTTCGGAGGGGGGAATGGGGATACGCAGTATTTT. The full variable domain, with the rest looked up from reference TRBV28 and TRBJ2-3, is DVKVTQSSRYLVKRTGEKVFLECVQDMDHENMFWYRQDPGLGLRLIYFSYDVKMKEKGDIPEGYSVSREKKERFSLILESASTNQTSMYLCASSFGGGNGDTQYFGPGTRLTVL.

The CDR3 loop reads CAISNADTQYF. For the CDR3, the DNA is TGTGCCATCAGTAATGCAGATACGCAGTATTTT. The rearrangement joins TRBV10-3 to TRBJ2-3; no clear D gene. Germline CDR1 reads ENHRY; CDR2 reads SYGVKD. V gave up 5 bases and J gave up 4 bases, with 4 bases separating them. This CDR3 is built from 11 residues.

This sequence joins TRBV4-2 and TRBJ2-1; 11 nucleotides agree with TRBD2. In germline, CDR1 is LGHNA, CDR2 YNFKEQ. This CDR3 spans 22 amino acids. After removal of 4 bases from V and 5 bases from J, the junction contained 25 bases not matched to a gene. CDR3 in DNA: TGTGCCAGCAGCCCCAGAGGTCTTAGCGGGAGGGCCTCGATATTGACGAACAATGAGCAGTTCTTC. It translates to CASSPRGLSGRASILTNNEQFF.

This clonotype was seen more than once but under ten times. The CDR3 DNA reads as TGTGCCAGCAGTTTAATAATGGGGCTTAGCACAGATACGCAGTATTTT. Translating it yields CASSLIMGLSTDTQYF. This rearrangement joins TRBV27 to TRBJ2-3, with a possible D match to TRBD1 (5 bases). The CDR3 consists of 16 residues. V lost 2 bases and J 0 bases, leaving 12 bases between the germline ends. Germline values: CDR1 MNHEY, CDR2 SMNVEV (reference sequence).

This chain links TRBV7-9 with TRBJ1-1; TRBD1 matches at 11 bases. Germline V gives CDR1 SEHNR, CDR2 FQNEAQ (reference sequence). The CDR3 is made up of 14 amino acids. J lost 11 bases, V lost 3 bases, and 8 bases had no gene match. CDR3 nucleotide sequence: TGTGCCAGCAGCTTGGGACAGGGGGGACGAAGGGCTTTCTTT. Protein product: CASSLGQGGRRAFF.

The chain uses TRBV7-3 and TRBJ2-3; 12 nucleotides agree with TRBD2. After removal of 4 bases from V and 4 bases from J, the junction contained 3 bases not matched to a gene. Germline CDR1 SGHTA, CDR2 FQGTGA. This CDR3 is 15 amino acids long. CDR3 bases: TGTGCCAGCAGCTCGGGACTAGCGGGTTCAGATACGCAGTATTTT. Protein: CASSSGLAGSDTQYF. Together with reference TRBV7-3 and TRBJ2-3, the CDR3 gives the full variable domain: GAGVSQTPSNKVTEKGKYVELRCDPISGHTALYWYRQSLGQGPEFLIYFQGTGAADDSGLPNDRFFAVRPEGSVSTLKIQRTERGDSAVYLCASSSGLAGSDTQYFGPGTRLTVL.

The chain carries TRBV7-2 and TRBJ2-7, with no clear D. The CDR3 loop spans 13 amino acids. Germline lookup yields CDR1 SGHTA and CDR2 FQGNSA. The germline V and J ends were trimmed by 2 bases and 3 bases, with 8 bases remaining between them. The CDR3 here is CASSLLRFYEQYF. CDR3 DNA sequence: TGTGCCAGCAGCTTATTGAGGTTCTACGAGCAGTACTTC.

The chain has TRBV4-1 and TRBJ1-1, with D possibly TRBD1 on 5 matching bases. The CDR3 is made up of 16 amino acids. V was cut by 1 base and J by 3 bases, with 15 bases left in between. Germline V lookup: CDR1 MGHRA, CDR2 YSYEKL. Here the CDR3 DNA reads TGCGCCAGCAGCCAAGTTCCGAGGGGCAAGGACACTGAAGCTTTCTTT. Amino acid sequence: CASSQVPRGKDTEAFF.

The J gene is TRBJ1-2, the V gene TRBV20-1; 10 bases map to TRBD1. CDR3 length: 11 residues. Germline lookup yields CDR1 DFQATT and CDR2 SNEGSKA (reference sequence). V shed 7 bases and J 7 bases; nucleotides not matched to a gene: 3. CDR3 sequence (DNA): TGCAGTGAAGGGACAGGGGTTGGCTACACCTTC. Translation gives CSEGTGVGYTF.

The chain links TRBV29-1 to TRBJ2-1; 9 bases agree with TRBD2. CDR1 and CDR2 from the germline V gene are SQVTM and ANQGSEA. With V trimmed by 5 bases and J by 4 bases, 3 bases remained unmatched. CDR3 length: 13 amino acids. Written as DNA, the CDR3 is TGCAGCGTTATAGCGGGAGATTACAATGAGCAGTTCTTC. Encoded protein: CSVIAGDYNEQFF.

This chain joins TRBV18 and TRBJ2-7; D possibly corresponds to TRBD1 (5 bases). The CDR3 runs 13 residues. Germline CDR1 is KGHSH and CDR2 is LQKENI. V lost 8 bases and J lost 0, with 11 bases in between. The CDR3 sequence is CASHRTDSYEQYF. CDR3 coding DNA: TGTGCCAGCCACAGGACGGACTCCTACGAGCAGTACTTC.

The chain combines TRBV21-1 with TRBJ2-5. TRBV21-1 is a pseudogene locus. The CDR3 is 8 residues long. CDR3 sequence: CASSKEYF. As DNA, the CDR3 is TGTGCCAGCAGCAAAGAGTACTTC.

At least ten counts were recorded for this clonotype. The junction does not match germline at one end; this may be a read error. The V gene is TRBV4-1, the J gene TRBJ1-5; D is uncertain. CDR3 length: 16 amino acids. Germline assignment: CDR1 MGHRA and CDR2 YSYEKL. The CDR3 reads CASSQVIGHLNQPQHF. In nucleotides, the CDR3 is TGCGCCAGTAGCCAAGTTATTGGTCACTTAAATCAGCCCCAGCATTTT.

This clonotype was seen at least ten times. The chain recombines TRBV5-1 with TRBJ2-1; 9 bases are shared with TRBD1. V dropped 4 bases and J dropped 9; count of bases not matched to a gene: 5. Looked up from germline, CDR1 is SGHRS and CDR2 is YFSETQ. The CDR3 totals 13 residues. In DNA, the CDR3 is TGCGCCAGCAGCCGGACAGGGGTAGGTGAGCAGTTCTTC. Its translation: CASSRTGVGEQFF.

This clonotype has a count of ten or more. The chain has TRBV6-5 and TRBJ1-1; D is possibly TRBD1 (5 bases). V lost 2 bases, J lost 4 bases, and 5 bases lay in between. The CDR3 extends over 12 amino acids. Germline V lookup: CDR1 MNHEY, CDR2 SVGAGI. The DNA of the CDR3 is TGTGCCAGCAGTTACGGGGGCACTGAAGCTTTCTTT. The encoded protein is CASSYGGTEAFF.

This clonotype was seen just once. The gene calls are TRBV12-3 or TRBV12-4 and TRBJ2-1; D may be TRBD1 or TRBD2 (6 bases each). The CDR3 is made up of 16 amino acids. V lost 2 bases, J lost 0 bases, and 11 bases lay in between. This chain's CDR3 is CASSLWRGSSYNEQFF. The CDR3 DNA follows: TGTGCCAGCAGTTTATGGAGGGGGAGCTCCTACAATGAGCAGTTCTTC.

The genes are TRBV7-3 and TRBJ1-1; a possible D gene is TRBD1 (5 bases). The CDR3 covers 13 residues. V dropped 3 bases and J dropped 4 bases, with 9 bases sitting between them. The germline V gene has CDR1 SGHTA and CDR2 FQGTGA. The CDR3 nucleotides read TGTGCCAGCAGCTTGTCCCAGGGCACTGAAGCTTTCTTT. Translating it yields CASSLSQGTEAFF.

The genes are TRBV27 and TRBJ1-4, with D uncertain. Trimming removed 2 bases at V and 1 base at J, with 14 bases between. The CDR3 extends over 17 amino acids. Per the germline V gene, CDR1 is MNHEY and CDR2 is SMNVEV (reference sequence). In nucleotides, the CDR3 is TGTGCCAGCAGTTTAGGATTGGGGTCAGGAACTAATGAAAAACTGTTTTTT. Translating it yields CASSLGLGSGTNEKLFF.

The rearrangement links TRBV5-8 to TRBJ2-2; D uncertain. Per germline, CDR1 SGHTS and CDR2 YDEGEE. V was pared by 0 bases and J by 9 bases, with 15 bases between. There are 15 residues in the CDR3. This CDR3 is CASSLGVRAVRELFF. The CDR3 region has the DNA TGTGCCAGCAGCTTGGGAGTTAGGGCCGTCAGGGAGCTGTTTTTT.

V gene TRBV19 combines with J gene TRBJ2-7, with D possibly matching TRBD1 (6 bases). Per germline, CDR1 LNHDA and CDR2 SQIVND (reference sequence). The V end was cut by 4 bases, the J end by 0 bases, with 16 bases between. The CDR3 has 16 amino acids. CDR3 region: CASSTRTALSSYEQYF. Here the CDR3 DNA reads TGTGCCAGTAGTACTCGGACAGCTCTTAGCTCCTACGAGCAGTACTTC.

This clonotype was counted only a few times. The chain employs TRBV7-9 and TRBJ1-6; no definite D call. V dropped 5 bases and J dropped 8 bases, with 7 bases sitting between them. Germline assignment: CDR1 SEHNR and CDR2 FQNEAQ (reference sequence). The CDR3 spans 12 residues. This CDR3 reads CASSPPDSPLHF. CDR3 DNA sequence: TGTGCCAGCAGCCCCCCCGATTCACCCCTCCACTTT.

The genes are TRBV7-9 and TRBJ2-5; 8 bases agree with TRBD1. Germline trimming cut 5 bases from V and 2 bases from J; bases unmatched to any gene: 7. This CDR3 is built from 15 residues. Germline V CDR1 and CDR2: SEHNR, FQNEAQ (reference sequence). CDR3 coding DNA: TGTGCCAGCAGCCCACGTCGGACAGGGCAAGAGACCCAGTACTTC. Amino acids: CASSPRRTGQETQYF.

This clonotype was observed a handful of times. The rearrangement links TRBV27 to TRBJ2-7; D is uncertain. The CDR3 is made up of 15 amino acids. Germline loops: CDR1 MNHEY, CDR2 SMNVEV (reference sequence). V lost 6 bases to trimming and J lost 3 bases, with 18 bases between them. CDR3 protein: CASSLIAAQFYEQYF. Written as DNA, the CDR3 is TGTGCCAGCAGCCTTATCGCAGCCCAGTTCTACGAGCAGTACTTC.

The CDR3 sequence: CSARGVSGGKEHF. The CDR3 nucleotides read TGCAGTGCTAGAGGCGTATCAGGGGGGAAGGAGCATTTT. V gene TRBV20-1 combines with J gene TRBJ1-5, with TRBD1 matching 7 bases. There are 13 residues in the CDR3. The germline V gene encodes CDR1 DFQATT and CDR2 SNEGSKA (reference sequence). With V trimmed by 1 base and J by 14 bases, 11 bases remained unmatched.

CDR3 sequence (DNA): TGCGCCAGCAGCTTGGACTGGGGGGGAGCGACCGGGGAGCTGTTTTTT. Residues: CASSLDWGGATGELFF. The chain is built from TRBV5-1 and TRBJ2-2; 7 bases fit TRBD2. Trimming took 0 bases from V and 5 from J; bases not matched to a gene: 7. CDR3 size: 16 residues. Germline V lookup: CDR1 SGHRS, CDR2 YFSETQ.

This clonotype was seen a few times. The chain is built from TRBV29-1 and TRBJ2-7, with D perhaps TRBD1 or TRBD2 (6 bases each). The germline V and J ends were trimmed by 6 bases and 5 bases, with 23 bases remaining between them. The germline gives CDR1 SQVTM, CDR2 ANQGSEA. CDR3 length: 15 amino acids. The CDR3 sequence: CSVGIFLTGGNEQYF. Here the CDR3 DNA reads TGCAGCGTCGGGATTTTCCTGACAGGAGGGAACGAGCAGTACTTC.

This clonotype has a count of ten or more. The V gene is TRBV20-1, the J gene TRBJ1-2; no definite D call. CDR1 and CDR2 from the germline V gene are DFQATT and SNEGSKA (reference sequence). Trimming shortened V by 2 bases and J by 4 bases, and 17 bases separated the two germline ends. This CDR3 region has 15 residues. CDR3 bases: TGCAGTGCTAGACCCCACCGGGGTGGGGTCTATGGCTACACCTTC. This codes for CSARPHRGGVYGYTF.

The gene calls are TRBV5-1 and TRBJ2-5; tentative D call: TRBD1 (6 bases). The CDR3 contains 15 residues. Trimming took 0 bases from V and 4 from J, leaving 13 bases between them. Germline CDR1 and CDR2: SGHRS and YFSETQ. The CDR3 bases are TGCGCCAGCAGCTTGGCAGGGGTTGTCGGAGAGACCCAGTACTTC. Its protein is CASSLAGVVGETQYF.

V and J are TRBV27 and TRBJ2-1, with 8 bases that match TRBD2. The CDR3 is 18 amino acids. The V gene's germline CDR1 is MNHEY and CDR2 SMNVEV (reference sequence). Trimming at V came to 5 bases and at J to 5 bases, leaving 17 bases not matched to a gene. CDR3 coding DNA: TGTGCCAGCAGTAACCCGTATATCGCGGGAGGAATACACAATGAGCAGTTCTTC. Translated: CASSNPYIAGGIHNEQFF.

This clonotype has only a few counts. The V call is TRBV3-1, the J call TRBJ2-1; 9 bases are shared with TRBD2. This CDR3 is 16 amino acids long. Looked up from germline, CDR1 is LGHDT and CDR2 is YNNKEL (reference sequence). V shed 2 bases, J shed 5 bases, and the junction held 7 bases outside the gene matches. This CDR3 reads CASSQSAGGPHNEQFF. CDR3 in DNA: TGTGCCAGCAGCCAATCTGCGGGAGGGCCCCACAATGAGCAGTTCTTC.

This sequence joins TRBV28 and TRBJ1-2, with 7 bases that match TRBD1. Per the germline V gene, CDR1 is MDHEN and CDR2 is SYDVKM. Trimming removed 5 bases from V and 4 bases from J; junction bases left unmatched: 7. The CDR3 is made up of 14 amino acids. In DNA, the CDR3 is TGTGCCAGCAGTCGCCGACAGGGCGGCTATGGCTACACCTTC. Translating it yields CASSRRQGGYGYTF.